Here is one T cell receptor (beta chain) with its context. Its antigen is unknown. The source of the sample is a study of vaccination and CD4 T cells after COVID-19. The wider study: Median time from second vaccine dose to sampling was 60 to 80 days (14 to 241).

CDR1 and CDR2 from the germline V gene are SGHNT and YENEEA. The CDR3 length is 12 residues. Trimming removed 5 bases at V and 3 bases at J, with 8 bases between. Described treatment: approximately nine-day PBMC culture with coronavirus spike peptide pools or control peptides (ViraFEST assay). Oncomine TCR Beta short-read sequencing was applied to DNA from cultured CD4+ T cells. TCRdb recomputed calls from the PCR reads with MiXCR, one row per CDR3 protein. The sample includes approximately 10,000 distinct CDR3 sequences, 20% to 25% seen only once; the top ten take about 20%. The sample was cultured CD4+ T cells from blood. This TCR was sampled from a human donor with COVID-19. This chain joins TRBV11-3 and TRBJ2-7; D remains ambiguous. CDR3 nucleotide sequence: TGTGCCAGCAGCCGAGATGGCTACGAGCAGTACTTC. Protein: CASSRDGYEQYF.